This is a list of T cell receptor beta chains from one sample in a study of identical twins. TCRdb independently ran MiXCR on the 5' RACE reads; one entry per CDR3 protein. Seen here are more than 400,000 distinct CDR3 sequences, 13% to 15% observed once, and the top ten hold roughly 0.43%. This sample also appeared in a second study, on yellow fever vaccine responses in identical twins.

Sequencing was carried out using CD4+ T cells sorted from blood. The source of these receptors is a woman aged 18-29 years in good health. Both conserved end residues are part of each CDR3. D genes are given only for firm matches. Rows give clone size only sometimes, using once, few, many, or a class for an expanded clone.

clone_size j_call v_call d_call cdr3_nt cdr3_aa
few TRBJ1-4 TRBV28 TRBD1 TGTGCCAGCAGTCTTGGGATAGGGGGCTCTAATGAAAAACTGTTTTTT CASSLGIGGSNEKLFF
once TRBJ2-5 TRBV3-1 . TGTGCCAGCACCTTATTGGGGGGGGCAGAGACCCAGTACTTC CASTLLGGAETQYF
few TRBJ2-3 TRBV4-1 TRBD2 TGCGCCAGCAGCTTCCGGACTAGCGGGGGGTTAGATACGCAGTATTTT CASSFRTSGGLDTQYF
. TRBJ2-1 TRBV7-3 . TGTGCCAGCAGCTTAACCACAGCCAATGAGCAGTTCTTC CASSLTTANEQFF
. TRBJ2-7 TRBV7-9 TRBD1 TGTGCCAGCAGCGCGACGGGACAGGGGGCCTACGAGCAGTACTTC CASSATGQGAYEQYF
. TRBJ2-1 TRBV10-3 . TGTGCCATCAGTGAGAGGGGGTACAATGAGCAGTTCTTC CAISERGYNEQFF
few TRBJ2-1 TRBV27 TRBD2 TGTGCCAGCAGTTACAATAGCGGGAGCACCTACAATGAGCAGTTCTTC CASSYNSGSTYNEQFF
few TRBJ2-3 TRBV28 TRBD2 TGTGCCAGCAGTTCCCCGACTAGCGGGGGGGCCCAGGATACGCAGTATTTT CASSSPTSGGAQDTQYF
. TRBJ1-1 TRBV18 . TGTGCCAGCTCACCAGGGAGAGACAGGAACACTGAAGCTTTCTTT CASSPGRDRNTEAFF
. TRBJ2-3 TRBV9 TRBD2 TGTGCCAGCAGCCCGCAAGCGGGGGCAGATACGCAGTATTTT CASSPQAGADTQYF
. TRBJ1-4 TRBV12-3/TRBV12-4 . TGTGCCAGCAGTTTTCCAGGGGCTAATGAAAAACTGTTTTTT CASSFPGANEKLFF
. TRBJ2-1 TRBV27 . TGTGCCAGCAGTTTATCCGGCCCTCTGGTAGCGAGACTGAACAATGAGCAGTTCTTC CASSLSGPLVARLNNEQFF
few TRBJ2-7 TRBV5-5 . TGTGCCAGCAGCTTGGATGGAGGGCGGGCCTACGAGCAGTACTTC CASSLDGGRAYEQYF
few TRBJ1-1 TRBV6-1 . TGTGCCAGCAGTGAAGTGGGGGGGGCGGCCGAAGCTTTCTTT CASSEVGGAAEAFF
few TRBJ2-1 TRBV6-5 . TGTGCCAGCAGTTACTCGAGAGACCAAATATCCAATGAGCAGTTCTTC CASSYSRDQISNEQFF
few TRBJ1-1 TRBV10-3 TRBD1 TGTGCCATCAAGAAGACAGGGACGAACACTGAAGCTTTCTTT CAIKKTGTNTEAFF
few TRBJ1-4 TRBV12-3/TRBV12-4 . TGTGCCAGCAGTGCCCAAGATGAAAAACTGTTTTTT CASSAQDEKLFF
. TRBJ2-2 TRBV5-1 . TGCGCCAGCAGCTTGCTGGCCTACAACACCGGGGAGCTGTTTTTT CASSLLAYNTGELFF
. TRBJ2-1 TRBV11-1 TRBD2 TGTGCCAGCAGCGTACATGGGGGGACGGGGGGTTACTCCTACAATGAGCAGTTCTTC CASSVHGGTGGYSYNEQFF
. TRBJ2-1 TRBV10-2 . TGCGCCAGCAGTGACGGGATGGGGGGCCGGTACAATGAGCAGTTCTTC CASSDGMGGRYNEQFF
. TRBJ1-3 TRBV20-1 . TGCAGTGCTAGAGGCAGGGACTTCGGAAACACCATATATTTT CSARGRDFGNTIYF
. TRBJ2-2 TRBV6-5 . TGTGCCAGCAGTTACTCATATAACACCGGGGAGCTGTTTTTT CASSYSYNTGELFF
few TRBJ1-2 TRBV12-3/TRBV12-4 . TGTGCCAGCAGTTCAACCCACGGCCGATCTAACTATGGCTACACCTTC CASSSTHGRSNYGYTF
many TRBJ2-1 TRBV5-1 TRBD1 TGCGCCAGCAGCTCTCACTCAGGGGGCTCCAATGAGCAGTTCTTC CASSSHSGGSNEQFF
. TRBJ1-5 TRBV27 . TGTGCCAGCAGTTTACGGGGGCTATCCATTAGTAATCAGCCCCAGCATTTT CASSLRGLSISNQPQHF
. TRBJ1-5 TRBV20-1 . TGCAGTGCTAGACTCAGAGATCAGCCCCAGCATTTT CSARLRDQPQHF
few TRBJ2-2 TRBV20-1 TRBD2 TGCAGTGCTAGTGGGAGGGACAACACCGGGGAGCTGTTTTTT CSASGRDNTGELFF
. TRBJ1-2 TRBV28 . TGTGCCAGCAGAGAGGACAGCTTCTATGGCTACACCTTC CASREDSFYGYTF
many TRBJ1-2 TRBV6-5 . TGTGCCAGCAGTTCCAACCCTCAGGGTGCCGGTGGCTACACCTTC CASSSNPQGAGGYTF
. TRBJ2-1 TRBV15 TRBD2 TGTGCCACCAGCAGAGATCCTAGCGGAGATGAGCAGTTCTTC CATSRDPSGDEQFF
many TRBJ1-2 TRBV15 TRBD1 TGTGCCACCAGCAGAGGTCGGACAGGGGTGGATGGCTACACCTTC CATSRGRTGVDGYTF
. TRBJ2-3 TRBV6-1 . TGTGCCAGCAGTCCCGACAGACTCACAGATACGCAGTATTTT CASSPDRLTDTQYF
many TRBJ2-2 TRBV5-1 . TGCGCCAGCAGCTTTTCCCAAAACACCGGGGAGCTGTTTTTT CASSFSQNTGELFF
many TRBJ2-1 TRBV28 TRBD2 TGTGCCAGCAAGGGAGGAGGGACTAGCGGGTACAATGAGCAGTTCTTC CASKGGGTSGYNEQFF
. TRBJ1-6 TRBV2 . TGTGCCAGCAGTGATCGGCCGAGCTCCTATAATTCACCCCTCCACTTT CASSDRPSSYNSPLHF
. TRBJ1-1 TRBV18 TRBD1 TGTGCCAGCTCACCCACGCGACAGGGGCCAGCTTTCTTT CASSPTRQGPAFF
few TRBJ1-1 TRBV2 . TGTGCCAGCAGTGAATTCCGTCTGGGGGGCACTGAAGCTTTCTTT CASSEFRLGGTEAFF
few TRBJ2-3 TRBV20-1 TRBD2 TGCAGTGCTAGAGCCGCGGGGGGGAGCACAGATACGCAGTATTTT CSARAAGGSTDTQYF
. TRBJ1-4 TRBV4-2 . TGTGCCAGCAGCCGTCGCCTTGGGACGAGTGCAACTAATGAAAAACTGTTTTTT CASSRRLGTSATNEKLFF
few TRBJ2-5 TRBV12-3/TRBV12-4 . TGTGCCAGCAGTTTATATGGCAGCCAAGAGACCCAGTACTTC CASSLYGSQETQYF
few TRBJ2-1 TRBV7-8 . TGTGCCAGCAGCTTAGAGGGCGGCGGTAAGGGTATGGTCTTC CASSLEGGGKGMVF
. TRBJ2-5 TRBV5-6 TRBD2 TGTGCCAGCAGCCCCAGGACTAGCCGAGAGACCCAGTACTTC CASSPRTSRETQYF
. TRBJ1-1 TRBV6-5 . TGTGCCAGCAGTCACAGGCTTGAAGCTTTCTTT CASSHRLEAFF
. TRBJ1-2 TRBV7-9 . TGTGCCAGCAGCTTAGTATTTAACGGCCTCCCAGGCTACACCTTC CASSLVFNGLPGYTF
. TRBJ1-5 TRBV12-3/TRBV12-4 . TGTGCCAGCAGTTTTGCGGGGGACAATCAGCCCCAGCATTTT CASSFAGDNQPQHF